The present T cell receptor beta chain was sequenced within a study of T-cell memory formation after mild COVID-19. TCRalpha and TCRbeta libraries used 5'RACE with constant-segment primers and UMIs. TCRdb ran MiXCR on the 5' RACE reads and lists one entry per CDR3 protein. The table records around 440,000 distinct CDR3 sequences, roughly 18% of them present only once. The germline CDR1 and CDR2 sequences are MNHEY and SVGAGI. The CDR3 covers 18 residues. V dropped 0 bases and J dropped 2 bases, with 14 bases sitting between them. This clonotype originated in an adult woman who had mild COVID-19 (a few samples of this study predate the infection). Cell type and time point are not known. Sequenced input: PBMCs or a T cell subset sorted from them (not recorded which). The chain joins TRBV6-5 to TRBJ2-6; D might be TRBD1 or TRBD2, each matching 5 bases. CDR3 loop: CASSYSSWDAAGANVLTF. CDR3 nucleotide sequence: TGTGCCAGCAGTTACTCGAGTTGGGACGCGGCTGGGGCCAACGTCCTGACTTTC.